This passage covers 27 T cell receptor beta chains from one sample sequenced in a study of shared T cell receptors in the human thymus. This table comes from immunoSEQ multiplex PCR, and its TCRdb copy is limited to in-frame clones, with some not included. The sample includes some 720,000 clones, over 75% of them seen just once. These data also formed part of another study, on human thymus T cells.

The specimen sequenced was thymocytes. All receptors come from a boy under two years old with a congenital heart defect.

The chain joins TRBV27 to TRBJ2-2; D gene unclear. The ends were cut back, 7 bases at V and 5 bases at J, with 8 bases in the middle. CDR1 is MNHEY, CDR2 SMNVEV, per germline (reference sequence). The CDR3 length is 12 residues. CDR3 residues: CASTNGTGELFF. The CDR3 nucleotides are TGTGCCAGCACCAACGGTACCGGGGAGCTGTTTTTT.

This chain connects TRBV14 to TRBJ2-5; the D gene is possibly TRBD1 (5 bases). The germline V and J ends were trimmed by 0 bases and 5 bases, with 10 bases remaining between them. CDR3 size: 14 residues. Germline V gives CDR1 SGHDN, CDR2 FVKESK. The CDR3 sequence is CASSQEAGWETQYF. CDR3 nucleotides: TGTGCCAGCAGCCAAGAAGCAGGGTGGGAGACCCAGTACTTC.

The V and J genes are TRBV25-1 and TRBJ2-4; TRBD2 aligns across 8 bases. CDR3 length equals 18 residues. V dropped 1 base and J dropped 8; count of bases not matched to a gene: 16. Per the germline V gene, CDR1 is MGHDK and CDR2 is SYGVNS. The CDR3 nucleotides read TGTGCCAGCAGTGAATCGGGGGGGTTCGGCCAACTGAGAGACATTCAGTACTTC. Translated, it gives CASSESGGFGQLRDIQYF. The variable domain in full, with the rest retrieved from reference TRBV25-1 and TRBJ2-4, is EADIYQTPRYLVIGTGKKITLECSQTMGHDKMYWYQQDPGMELHLIHYSYGVNSTEKGDLSSESTVSRIRTEHFPLTLESARPSHTSQYLCASSESGGFGQLRDIQYFGAGTRLSVL.

The chain employs TRBV5-8 and TRBJ2-7, with 10 bases fitting TRBD1. The CDR3 is 16 amino acids. V shed 1 base and J 7 bases; nucleotides not matched to a gene: 11. CDR1 is SGHTS, CDR2 YDEGEE, per germline. The CDR3 region has the DNA TGTGCCAGCAGCTTGTCCTACCGGGACAGGGGAAGAGAGCAGTACTTC. As protein: CASSLSYRDRGREQYF.

The chain couples TRBV9 to TRBJ2-5, with 10 bases fitting TRBD1. The CDR3 contains 15 residues. With 0 bases clipped from V and 5 bases from J, the junction kept 4 bases outside the gene matches. Germline V gene data show CDR1 as SGDLS and CDR2 as YYNGEE. The CDR3 DNA follows: TGTGCCAGCAGCGTAGAATCGGGACAGGGGGAGACCCAGTACTTC. Its translation is CASSVESGQGETQYF.

This clone occurred a few times. The chain employs TRBV5-1 and TRBJ2-5, with 10 bases matching TRBD1. Trimming at V came to 0 bases and at J to 1 base, leaving 3 bases not matched to a gene. From germline, CDR1 is SGHRS and CDR2 YFSETQ. The CDR3 totals 16 residues. CDR3 region: CASSLAGQGVQETQYF. As DNA, the CDR3 is TGCGCCAGCAGCTTGGCCGGACAGGGGGTCCAAGAGACCCAGTACTTC.

The rearrangement links TRBV18 to TRBJ1-2; D unclear. This CDR3 comprises 14 residues. Germline V gene lookup returns CDR1 KGHSH and CDR2 LQKENI. V lost 4 bases to trimming and J lost 2 bases, with 11 bases between them. The DNA of the CDR3 is TGTGCCAGCTCACTTCAAGCTCTGAACTATGGCTACACCTTC. This sequence encodes CASSLQALNYGYTF.

The CDR3 protein is CASSLEVGETQYF. DNA for the CDR3: TGTGCCAGCAGTTTGGAGGTGGGGGAGACCCAGTACTTC. The rearrangement joins TRBV28 to TRBJ2-5, with a tentative D call TRBD2 (5 bases). Germline V CDR1 and CDR2: MDHEN, SYDVKM. The CDR3 extends over 13 amino acids. Trimming pared 3 bases from V and 5 bases from J, leaving 10 bases between.

The chain uses TRBV5-1 and TRBJ2-5; no firm D call. The CDR3 loop spans 17 amino acids. The V gene lost 1 base and the J gene lost 2 bases, with 18 bases spanning the gap. The germline CDR1 and CDR2 sequences are SGHRS and YFSETQ. The DNA for the CDR3 is TGCGCCAGCAGCTTGCGGTCCATCCCCGTGGTGCAAGAGACCCAGTACTTC. This codes for CASSLRSIPVVQETQYF. Together with reference TRBV5-1 and TRBJ2-5, the CDR3 gives the full variable domain: KAGVTQTPRYLIKTRGQQVTLSCSPISGHRSVSWYQQTPGQGLQFLFEYFSETQRNKGNFPGRFSGRQFSNSRSEMNVSTLELGDSALYLCASSLRSIPVVQETQYFGPGTRLLVL.

The CDR3 nucleotides are TGTGCCAGCAGCTCCGCGGGGACCCAGTACTTC. This gives the protein CASSSAGTQYF. V usage is TRBV13 and J usage is TRBJ2-5; D perhaps matches TRBD2 (5 bases). The CDR3 has 11 residues. Trimming cost V 4 bases and J 7 bases, with 7 bases left between them. From germline, CDR1 is PRHDT and CDR2 FYEKMQ (reference sequence).

This clone is a singleton in its sample. This chain uses TRBV5-6 with TRBJ1-2, with unresolved D. The CDR3 loop spans 15 amino acids. V lost 2 bases and J 2 bases, leaving 13 bases between the germline ends. Per the germline V gene, CDR1 is SGHDT and CDR2 is YYEEEE. The CDR3, as DNA: TGTGCCAGCAGCTTCGCGGCAGAGCCGAACTATGGCTACACCTTC. It translates to CASSFAAEPNYGYTF.

The V gene is TRBV27, the J gene TRBJ2-7; a weak D match, TRBD1 (6 bases). The V gene's germline CDR1 is MNHEY and CDR2 SMNVEV (reference sequence). The CDR3 extends over 15 amino acids. Trimming cost V 3 bases and J 3 bases, with 15 bases left between them. CDR3 amino acids: CASSFRQVPHYEQYF. The CDR3 nucleotides read TGTGCCAGCAGTTTCAGACAGGTCCCCCACTACGAGCAGTACTTC.

V and J are TRBV6-5 and TRBJ2-7, with D tentatively TRBD1 (6 bases). The length of the CDR3 is 16 residues. Per the germline V gene, CDR1 is MNHEY and CDR2 is SVGAGI. Trimming stripped 2 bases from V and 0 bases from J, with 14 bases between. This chain's CDR3 is CASSYGQPGSSYEQYF. The CDR3 nucleotides are TGTGCCAGCAGTTACGGACAGCCGGGTAGCTCCTACGAGCAGTACTTC.

With regard to this clone: This same CDR3 is encoded by further DNA sequences in the sample. The chain employs TRBV27 and TRBJ2-3, with D tentatively TRBD2 (6 bases). V was clipped by 5 bases and J by 0 bases, with 9 bases between them. Germline CDR1 is MNHEY and CDR2 is SMNVEV (reference sequence). The CDR3 sequence is 14 residues long. Written as DNA, the CDR3 is TGTGCCAGCAGTCTTAGCGGAAGCACAGATACGCAGTATTTT. It codes for CASSLSGSTDTQYF.

The chain joins TRBV19 to TRBJ1-4; D not resolved. Germline CDR1 is LNHDA and CDR2 is SQIVND (reference sequence). This CDR3 region has 14 residues. The germline V and J ends were trimmed by 3 bases and 7 bases, with 12 bases remaining between them. The CDR3 nucleotides are TGTGCCAGTAGTATGAGAGGCCATGTTGAAAAACTGTTTTTT. Protein sequence: CASSMRGHVEKLFF.

Here the CDR3 DNA reads TGCGCCAGCAGCGACCCGGGACAGGGGGTGTATGGCTACACCTTC. Its protein is CASSDPGQGVYGYTF. V usage is TRBV5-1 and J usage is TRBJ1-2; the match to TRBD1 covers 11 bases. After removal of 4 bases from V and 5 bases from J, the junction contained 7 bases not matched to a gene. This CDR3 has 15 amino acids. Germline lookup yields CDR1 SGHRS and CDR2 YFSETQ.

The chain has TRBV27 and TRBJ2-5; TRBD2 matches at 16 bases. The CDR3 runs 17 residues. CDR1 is MNHEY, CDR2 SMNVEV, per germline (reference sequence). The J segment lost 6 bases and the V segment lost 6 bases, leaving 10 bases of the junction unmatched. The CDR3 DNA reads as TGTGCCAGCAGCTTGGGACTAGCGGGAGGGCGGGGGAAGACCCAGTACTTC. It encodes CASSLGLAGGRGKTQYF.

The gene calls are TRBV27 and TRBJ1-2, with TRBD1 identical over 12 bases. CDR1 is MNHEY and CDR2 is SMNVEV in the germline V gene (reference sequence). The CDR3 extends over 19 amino acids. The junction had 19 bases not matched to a gene; V was cut back by 7 bases and J by 4 bases. CDR3: CASTLPRGTGGRGPYGYTF. The CDR3 DNA reads TGTGCCAGCACCTTGCCCCGGGGGACAGGGGGCCGAGGGCCCTATGGCTACACCTTC.

The chain recombines TRBV27 with TRBJ2-7; TRBD1 matches 7 bases. This CDR3 comprises 16 residues. Germline V gene lookup returns CDR1 MNHEY and CDR2 SMNVEV (reference sequence). V was clipped by 0 bases and J by 7 bases; unmatched bases: 12. CDR3 nucleotide sequence: TGTGCCAGCAGTTTATCGGGGACAGCTGGGATGGGGGAGCAGTACTTC. Its protein product is CASSLSGTAGMGEQYF.

This chain uses TRBV9 with TRBJ2-6; D remains ambiguous. The CDR3 totals 16 residues. Trimming left V 4 bases short and J 4 bases short, with 15 bases between. Germline CDR1 reads SGDLS; CDR2 reads YYNGEE. The CDR3: CASSISRRDGANVLTF. CDR3 coding DNA: TGTGCCAGCAGCATATCGAGGAGAGACGGGGCCAACGTCCTGACTTTC. Together with reference TRBV9 and TRBJ2-6, the CDR3 gives the full variable domain: DSGVTQTPKHLITATGQRVTLRCSPRSGDLSVYWYQQSLDQGLQFLIQYYNGEERAKGNILERFSAQQFPDLHSELNLSSLELGDSALYFCASSISRRDGANVLTFGAGSRLTVL.

The gene calls are TRBV6-6 and TRBJ2-7, with 8 positions matching TRBD1. CDR3 length equals 13 residues. CDR1 and CDR2 from the germline V gene are MNHNY and SVGAGI (reference sequence). The V segment lost 2 bases and the J segment 5 bases; nucleotides outside the gene matches: 2. The DNA for the CDR3 is TGTGCCAGCAGTTACGGGACAGGTGACGAGCAGTACTTC. It encodes CASSYGTGDEQYF.

V and J are TRBV11-3 and TRBJ2-7; 13 nucleotides agree with TRBD2. The CDR3 is made up of 16 amino acids. Trimming took 3 bases from V and 3 from J; bases not matched to a gene: 5. The germline CDR1 and CDR2 sequences are SGHNT and YENEEA. CDR3 region: CASSFGTSGVNYEQYF. CDR3 in DNA: TGTGCCAGCAGCTTCGGGACTAGCGGGGTTAACTACGAGCAGTACTTC.

The rearrangement links TRBV14 to TRBJ1-4; possibly TRBD1 for D (5 bases). Germline CDR1 SGHDN, CDR2 FVKESK. This CDR3 has 15 residues. V lost 2 bases and J 6 bases, leaving 13 bases between the germline ends. In DNA form, the CDR3 reads TGTGCCAGCAGCCAATCGGGACTTAGCTATGAAAAACTGTTTTTT. It translates to CASSQSGLSYEKLFF.

A note on this clone: One junction end disagrees with the germline gene, perhaps due to a read error. V usage is TRBV9 and J usage is TRBJ2-7; 9 nucleotides align to TRBD1. Per germline, CDR1 SGDLS and CDR2 YYNGEE. This CDR3 has 13 amino acids. CDR3 nucleotides: TGTGCCAGCAGCGTAGCTCGTGGACAGGGGTCCAACTTC. It yields the protein CASSVARGQGSNF. The whole variable domain, filled in from reference TRBV9 and TRBJ2-7, reads DSGVTQTPKHLITATGQRVTLRCSPRSGDLSVYWYQQSLDQGLQFLIQYYNGEERAKGNILERFSAQQFPDLHSELNLSSLELGDSALYFCASSVARGQGSNFGPGTRLTVT.

The chain has TRBV18 and TRBJ2-2, with 8 bases fitting TRBD2. This CDR3 region has 15 residues. Germline CDR1 KGHSH, CDR2 LQKENI. The J segment lost 3 bases and the V segment lost 6 bases, leaving 6 bases of the junction unmatched. Here the CDR3 reads CASSRRAGDTGELFF. The CDR3 region has the DNA TGTGCCAGCTCCCGACGAGCGGGGGACACCGGGGAGCTGTTTTTT.

This chain uses TRBV15 with TRBJ2-2, with D possibly being TRBD1 (6 bases). The CDR3 has 17 amino acids. The germline V and J ends were trimmed by 1 base and 5 bases, with 17 bases remaining between them. Germline CDR1 is LNHNV and CDR2 is YYDKDF (reference sequence). The CDR3 spells CATSRVKARGATGELFF. DNA of the CDR3: TGTGCCACCAGCAGAGTGAAGGCCAGGGGTGCGACCGGGGAGCTGTTTTTT.

V usage is TRBV15 and J usage is TRBJ2-4, with 14 bases identical to TRBD2. The V gene's germline CDR1 is LNHNV and CDR2 YYDKDF (reference sequence). CDR3 length: 20 residues. V lost 1 base and J lost 0; bases outside the gene matches: 8. The CDR3 nucleotides read TGTGCCACCAGCAGAGGGACTAGCGGGAGGAACAGACTAGCCAAAAACATTCAGTACTTC. Its protein is CATSRGTSGRNRLAKNIQYF.